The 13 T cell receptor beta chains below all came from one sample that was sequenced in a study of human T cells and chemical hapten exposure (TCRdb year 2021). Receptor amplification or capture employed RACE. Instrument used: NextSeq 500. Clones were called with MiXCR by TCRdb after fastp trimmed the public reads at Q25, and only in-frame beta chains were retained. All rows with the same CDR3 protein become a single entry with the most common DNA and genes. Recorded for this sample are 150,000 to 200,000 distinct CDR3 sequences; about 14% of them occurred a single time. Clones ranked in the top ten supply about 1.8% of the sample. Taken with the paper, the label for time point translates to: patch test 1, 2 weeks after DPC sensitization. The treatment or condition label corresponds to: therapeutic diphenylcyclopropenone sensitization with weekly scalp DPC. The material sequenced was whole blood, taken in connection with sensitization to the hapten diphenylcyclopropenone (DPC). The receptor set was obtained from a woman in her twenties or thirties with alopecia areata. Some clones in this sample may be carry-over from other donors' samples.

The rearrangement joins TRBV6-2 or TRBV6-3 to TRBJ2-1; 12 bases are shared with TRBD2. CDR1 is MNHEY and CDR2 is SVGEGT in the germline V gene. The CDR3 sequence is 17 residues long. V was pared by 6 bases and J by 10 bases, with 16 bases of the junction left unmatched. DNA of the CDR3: TGTGCCAGCAGCTCCGACAGATGGGCTAGCGGGAGGGAAGAGCAGTTCTTC. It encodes CASSSDRWASGREEQFF.

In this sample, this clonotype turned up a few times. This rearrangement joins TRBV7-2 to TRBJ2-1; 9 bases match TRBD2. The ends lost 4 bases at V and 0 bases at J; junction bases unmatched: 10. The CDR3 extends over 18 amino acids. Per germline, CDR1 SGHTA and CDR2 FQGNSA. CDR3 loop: CASSSRGASGASYNEQFF. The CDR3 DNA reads TGTGCCAGCAGCTCCAGAGGGGCTAGCGGGGCCTCCTACAATGAGCAGTTCTTC.

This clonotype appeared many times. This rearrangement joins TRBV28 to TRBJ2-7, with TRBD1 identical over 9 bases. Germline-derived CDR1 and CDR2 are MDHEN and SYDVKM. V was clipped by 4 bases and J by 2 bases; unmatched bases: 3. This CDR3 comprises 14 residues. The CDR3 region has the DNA TGTGCCAGCAGTTCCGGACAGGGGCCCTACGAGCAGTACTTC. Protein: CASSSGQGPYEQYF.

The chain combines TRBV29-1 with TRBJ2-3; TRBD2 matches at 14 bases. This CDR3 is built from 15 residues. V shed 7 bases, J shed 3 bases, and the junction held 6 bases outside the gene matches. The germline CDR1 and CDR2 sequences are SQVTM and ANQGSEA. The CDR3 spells CSAGTSGGRTDTQYF. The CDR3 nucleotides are TGCAGCGCGGGGACTAGCGGGGGCCGAACAGATACGCAGTATTTT.

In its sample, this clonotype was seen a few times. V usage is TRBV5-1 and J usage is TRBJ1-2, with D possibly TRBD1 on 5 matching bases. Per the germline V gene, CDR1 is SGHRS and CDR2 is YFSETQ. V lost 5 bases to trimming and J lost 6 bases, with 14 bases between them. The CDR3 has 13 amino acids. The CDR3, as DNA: TGCGCCAGCAGTTTTGAGGGGCGGAATGGCTACACCTTC. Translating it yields CASSFEGRNGYTF.

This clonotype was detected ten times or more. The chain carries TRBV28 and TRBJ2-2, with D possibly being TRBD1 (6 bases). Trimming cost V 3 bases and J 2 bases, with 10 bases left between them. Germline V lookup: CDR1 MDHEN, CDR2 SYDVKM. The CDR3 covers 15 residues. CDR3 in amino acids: CASSLDRINTGELFF. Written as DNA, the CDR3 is TGTGCCAGCAGTTTGGACAGAATAAACACCGGGGAGCTGTTTTTT.

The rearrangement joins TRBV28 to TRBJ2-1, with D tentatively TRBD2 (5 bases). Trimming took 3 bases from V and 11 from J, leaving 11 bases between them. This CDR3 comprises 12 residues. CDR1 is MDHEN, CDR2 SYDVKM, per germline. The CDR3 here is CASSLSQRKQFF. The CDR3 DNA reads TGTGCCAGCAGTTTGTCCCAGCGGAAGCAGTTCTTC.

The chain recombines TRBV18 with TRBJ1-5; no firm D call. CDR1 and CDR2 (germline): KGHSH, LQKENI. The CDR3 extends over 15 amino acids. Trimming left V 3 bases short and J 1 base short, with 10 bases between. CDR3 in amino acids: CASSPEGASNQPQHF. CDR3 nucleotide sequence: TGTGCCAGCTCACCGGAGGGCGCAAGCAATCAGCCCCAGCATTTT. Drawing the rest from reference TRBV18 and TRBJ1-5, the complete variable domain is NAGVMQNPRHLVRRRGQEARLRCSPMKGHSHVYWYRQLPEEGLKFMVYLQKENIIDESGMPKERFSAEFPKEGPSILRIQQVVRGDSAAYFCASSPEGASNQPQHFGDGTRLSIL.

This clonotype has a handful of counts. In DNA, the CDR3 is TGTGCCAGCAGTCTGGGAGGGACTAGCAATCAGCCCCAGCATTTT. Translated, it gives CASSLGGTSNQPQHF. The chain is built from TRBV12-3 or TRBV12-4 and TRBJ1-5; possible D gene TRBD1, 5 bases. V was shortened by 5 bases and J by 0 bases, with 11 bases between the two germline ends. The CDR3 sequence is 15 residues long.

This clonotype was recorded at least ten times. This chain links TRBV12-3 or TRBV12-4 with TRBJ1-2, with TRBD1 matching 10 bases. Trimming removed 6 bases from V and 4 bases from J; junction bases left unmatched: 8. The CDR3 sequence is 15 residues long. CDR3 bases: TGTGCCAGCAGCGGGACAGGGGAGCAGGTCTATGGCTACACCTTC. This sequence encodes CASSGTGEQVYGYTF.

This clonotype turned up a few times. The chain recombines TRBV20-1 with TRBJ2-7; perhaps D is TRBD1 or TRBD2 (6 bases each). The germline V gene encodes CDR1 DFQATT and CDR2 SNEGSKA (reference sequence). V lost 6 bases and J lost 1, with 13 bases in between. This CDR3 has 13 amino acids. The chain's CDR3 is CSAAGTTSYEQYF. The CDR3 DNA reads TGCAGTGCCGCGGGGACAACATCCTACGAGCAGTACTTC.

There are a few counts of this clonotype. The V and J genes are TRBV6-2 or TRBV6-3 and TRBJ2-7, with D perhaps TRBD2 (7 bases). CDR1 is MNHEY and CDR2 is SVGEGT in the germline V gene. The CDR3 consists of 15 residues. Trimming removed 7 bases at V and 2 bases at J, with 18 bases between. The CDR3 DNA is TGTGCCAGCACCGAAGGGGCGGGGGCAGCCTACGAGCAGTACTTC. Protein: CASTEGAGAAYEQYF.

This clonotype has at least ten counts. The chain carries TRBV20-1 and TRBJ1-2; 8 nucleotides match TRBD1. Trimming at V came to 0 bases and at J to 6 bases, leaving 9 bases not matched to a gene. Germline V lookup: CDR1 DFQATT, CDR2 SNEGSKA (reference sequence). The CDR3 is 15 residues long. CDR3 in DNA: TGCAGTGCTAGAGAGACGCGGACAGGGACAGATGGCTACACCTTC. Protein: CSARETRTGTDGYTF.